Listed here are 6 T cell receptor beta chains from one sample, sequenced in a study of CD8 T cells in ankylosing spondylitis. Notes on the study in general: A motif in TCR beta, a set of 8 or 9 highly homologous variants, appeared characteristic of ankylosing spondylitis blood.

TCRdb independently ran MiXCR on the 5' RACE reads; one entry per CDR3 protein. The sample has approximately 440,000 distinct CDR3 sequences; about 15% are singletons. Their cognate antigens are unknown. Sequenced input: blood, either unsorted or a sorted T cell fraction (not recorded which). These TCRs come from a male donor with ankylosing spondylitis.

About this clonotype: Just one base apart from a much larger clone, this may be a read error. The genes are TRBV12-3 or TRBV12-4 and TRBJ1-5; 7 positions agree with TRBD1. There are 15 residues in the CDR3. CDR3 sequence: CASSATTGLKQPQDF. The CDR3 DNA sequence: TGTGCCAGCAGTGCTACGACAGGGCTCAAGCAGCCCCAGGATTTT.

There are a few counts of this clonotype. The chain has TRBV6-2 or TRBV6-3 and TRBJ2-1, with a possible D match to TRBD2 (6 bases). The CDR3 sequence is 16 residues long. Trimming pared 2 bases from V and 8 bases from J, leaving 19 bases between. Germline V gene lookup returns CDR1 MNHEY and CDR2 SVGEGT. The CDR3 loop is CASSYGTDYSPDEQFF. The CDR3 nucleotides are TGTGCCAGCAGTTACGGGACGGACTATTCCCCTGATGAGCAGTTCTTC.

The J gene is TRBJ2-2, the V gene TRBV7-8; unclear D gene. V gave up 0 bases and J gave up 2 bases, with 10 bases separating them. There are 16 residues in the CDR3. Germline assignment: CDR1 SGHVS and CDR2 FQNEAQ. The CDR3 DNA is TGTGCCAGCAGCTTAGCTGTAGGAAGAAACACCGGGGAGCTGTTTTTT. Amino acids: CASSLAVGRNTGELFF.

The chain has TRBV30 and TRBJ2-1, with 9 bases lining up with TRBD1. CDR1 is GTSNPN and CDR2 is SVGIG in the germline V gene (reference sequence). The CDR3 consists of 16 residues. V trimming: 5 bases; J trimming: 1 base; junction bases outside the gene matches: 9. CDR3 nucleotides: TGTGCCTGGGGCGGCGCGACAGGGGGGTCCTACAATGAGCAGTTCTTC. Translated, it gives CAWGGATGGSYNEQFF.

This clonotype was seen a few times. The chain has TRBV6-1 and TRBJ2-3; 14 nucleotides align to TRBD2. CDR3 size: 16 residues. The germline gives CDR1 MNHNS, CDR2 SASEGT. V lost 6 bases and J lost 5; bases outside the gene matches: 7. CDR3 in DNA: TGTGCCAGCAGCAGACGGACTAGCGGGGGGAAAGATACGCAGTATTTT. Its translation: CASSRRTSGGKDTQYF.

This sequence joins TRBV20-1 and TRBJ1-2; 7 bases match TRBD1. Germline loops: CDR1 DFQATT, CDR2 SNEGSKA (reference sequence). The CDR3 sequence is 13 residues long. V shed 2 bases, J shed 8 bases, and the junction held 8 bases outside the gene matches. CDR3 sequence reads: CSARKGALEGYTF. In DNA form, the CDR3 reads TGCAGTGCTAGAAAGGGGGCTTTAGAGGGCTACACCTTC.